A single sample is the source of the 8 T cell receptor beta chains below, sequenced in a study of blood T cell repertoires in COVID-19. The protocol was immunoSEQ multiplex PCR, while the TCRdb copy is restricted to in-frame clones and leaves out a portion. The top ten clones hold 10% to 15% of a sample with approximately 170,000 clones, under 85% of them seen once. Sequencing was carried out using peripheral blood. The receptor source for this set is a man in his 70s who had recovered from COVID-19.

The chain links TRBV5-1 to TRBJ2-3; 8 bases match TRBD1. The length of the CDR3 is 16 residues. J lost 0 bases, V lost 3 bases, and 6 bases had no gene match. The germline V gene has CDR1 SGHRS and CDR2 YFSETQ. The CDR3 nucleotides are TGCGCCAGCAGCTCCGGGCAGGGGGCTAGCACAGATACGCAGTATTTT. This sequence encodes CASSSGQGASTDTQYF. Complete variable domain (other parts from reference TRBV5-1 and TRBJ2-3): KAGVTQTPRYLIKTRGQQVTLSCSPISGHRSVSWYQQTPGQGLQFLFEYFSETQRNKGNFPGRFSGRQFSNSRSEMNVSTLELGDSALYLCASSSGQGASTDTQYFGPGTRLTVL.

This chain uses TRBV27 with TRBJ2-7, with 9 nucleotides matching TRBD2. The CDR3 runs 15 residues. With 0 bases clipped from V and 2 bases from J, the junction kept 2 bases outside the gene matches. Per germline, CDR1 MNHEY and CDR2 SMNVEV (reference sequence). The CDR3 sequence: CASSLSAGGPYEQYF. CDR3 nucleotides: TGTGCCAGCAGTTTATCTGCGGGAGGGCCCTACGAGCAGTACTTC.

V is TRBV5-4 and J is TRBJ2-1; 7 positions match TRBD1. This CDR3 comprises 17 residues. Germline values: CDR1 SGHNT, CDR2 YYREEE (reference sequence). V shed 0 bases and J 3 bases; nucleotides not matched to a gene: 9. Here the CDR3 DNA reads TGTGCCAGCAGCTTGGAATTGACAGGGTACGGCTACAATGAGCAGTTCTTC. Its protein product is CASSLELTGYGYNEQFF.

CDR3 in amino acids: CASSPPYPARVTGELFF. CDR3 in DNA: TGTGCCAGCTCACCACCGTATCCGGCCAGGGTAACCGGGGAGCTGTTTTTT. The chain has TRBV18 and TRBJ2-2, with D perhaps TRBD1 (5 bases). Germline V CDR1 and CDR2: KGHSH, LQKENI. The germline V and J ends were trimmed by 0 bases and 5 bases, with 16 bases remaining between them. The CDR3 is 17 amino acids.

J is TRBJ1-3 and V is TRBV11-2, with D possibly being TRBD1 (5 bases). The germline V gene has CDR1 SGHAT and CDR2 FQNNGV. Between the trimmed V and J ends, which lost 5 bases and 4 bases, there was a span of 12 bases. The CDR3 covers 14 residues. CDR3 in DNA: TGTGCCAGCAGCCCCAGGGCTGCAGGAAACACCATATATTTT. Translated, it gives CASSPRAAGNTIYF.

This clone showed up just once. The chain has TRBV7-2 and TRBJ2-7; D uncertain. V was clipped by 5 bases and J by 3 bases, with 5 bases between them. This CDR3 contains 11 residues. Per germline, CDR1 SGHTA and CDR2 FQGNSA. The CDR3 loop reads CASSTYYEQYF. The CDR3 DNA is TGTGCCAGCAGCACTTACTACGAGCAGTACTTC.

The V gene is TRBV5-1, the J gene TRBJ2-7, with 7 positions matching TRBD1. The germline V gene encodes CDR1 SGHRS and CDR2 YFSETQ. The CDR3 sequence is 14 residues long. V lost 3 bases and J lost 1; bases outside the gene matches: 4. CDR3 amino acids: CASSSNRGSYEQYF. The CDR3 nucleotides are TGCGCCAGCAGCTCTAACAGGGGTTCCTACGAGCAGTACTTC.

The chain is built from TRBV2 and TRBJ1-5; maybe TRBD1 (6 bases). The V gene lost 10 bases and the J gene lost 7 bases, with 17 bases spanning the gap. The CDR3 has 13 residues. Germline assignment: CDR1 SNHLY and CDR2 FYNNEI. The CDR3, as DNA: TGTGCCACCGCACAGGGTTTGGAACAGCCCCAGCATTTT. Amino acid sequence: CATAQGLEQPQHF.